This passage covers 26 T cell receptor beta chains from one sample sequenced in a study of T cells in tuberculosis. The table came from immunoSEQ multiplex PCR; TCRdb's copy has only in-frame clones and leaves some out. The sample shows tens of thousands of clones, around 92% of them seen only once. Time point indicated: new active TB diagnosis, blood taken before or within 7 days of starting treatment. Sequenced here: PBMCs, sampled at tuberculosis diagnosis. These receptors came from an adult with tuberculosis. Some clones in this sample may be carry-over from other donors' samples.

The chain employs TRBV5-4 and TRBJ1-2, with 9 bases identical to TRBD1. The V gene's germline CDR1 is SGHNT and CDR2 YYREEE (reference sequence). V trimming: 9 bases; J trimming: 4 bases; junction bases outside the gene matches: 13. This CDR3 is 15 amino acids long. For the CDR3, the DNA is TGTGCCACATCACAGGACAGGGGTGGTCGCTATGGCTACACCTTC. Its translation is CATSQDRGGRYGYTF.

CDR3 bases: TGTGCCAGCCGCACAGGGGCAGGGGGATACGAGCAGTACTTC. This encodes CASRTGAGGYEQYF. J is TRBJ2-7 and V is TRBV18, with TRBD1 matching over 7 bases. This CDR3 is built from 14 residues. Looked up from germline, CDR1 is KGHSH and CDR2 is LQKENI. The V segment lost 8 bases and the J segment 4 bases; nucleotides outside the gene matches: 11. Using reference TRBV18 and TRBJ2-7 for the parts outside the CDR3, the full variable domain is NAGVMQNPRHLVRRRGQEARLRCSPMKGHSHVYWYRQLPEEGLKFMVYLQKENIIDESGMPKERFSAEFPKEGPSILRIQQVVRGDSAAYFCASRTGAGGYEQYFGPGTRLTVT.

The gene calls are TRBV27 and TRBJ2-1; 9 positions agree with TRBD2. CDR1 is MNHEY and CDR2 is SMNVEV in the germline V gene (reference sequence). J was trimmed by 2 bases and V by 6 bases; bases with no gene match: 8. The CDR3 runs to 16 residues. CDR3 sequence (DNA): TGTGCCAGCAGGGCGGGTAGCGGGGGTGCCTACAATGAGCAGTTCTTC. Encoded protein: CASRAGSGGAYNEQFF.

The chain is built from TRBV19 and TRBJ1-5; 10 bases are a match to TRBD1. CDR3 length: 15 amino acids. V shed 4 bases, J shed 1 base, and the junction held 1 base outside the gene matches. CDR1 LNHDA and CDR2 SQIVND come from the germline V gene (reference sequence). CDR3 residues: CASSRGQGSNQPQHF. As DNA, the CDR3 is TGTGCCAGTAGTAGGGGACAGGGGAGCAATCAGCCCCAGCATTTT.

The chain uses TRBV10-1 and TRBJ1-3, with 8 bases fitting TRBD1. The CDR3 runs 15 residues. CDR1 WNHNN and CDR2 SYGVQD come from the germline V gene (reference sequence). Losses at the gene ends were 2 bases for V and 2 bases for J; bases not matched to a gene: 2. CDR3 sequence (DNA): TGCGCCAGCAGTGAGGGACAGGGTACTGGAAACACCATATATTTT. As protein: CASSEGQGTGNTIYF.

The chain combines TRBV19 with TRBJ1-1; D perhaps matches TRBD1 (5 bases). Trimming took 6 bases from V and 0 from J, leaving 8 bases between them. Germline V gives CDR1 LNHDA, CDR2 SQIVND (reference sequence). CDR3 size: 13 residues. CDR3 amino acids: CASSVTVNTEAFF. The CDR3, as DNA: TGTGCCAGTAGCGTGACAGTGAACACTGAAGCTTTCTTT.

The chain recombines TRBV6-1 with TRBJ1-5; D is possibly TRBD1 (5 bases). Germline V gene data show CDR1 as MNHNS and CDR2 as SASEGT. V was clipped by 5 bases and J by 7 bases, with 15 bases between them. The length of the CDR3 is 14 residues. The CDR3 bases are TGTGCCAGCAGTTCCGGGACTTTACGGCAGCCCCAGCATTTT. Translated: CASSSGTLRQPQHF.

The rearrangement uses TRBV5-1 and TRBJ1-1; D gene uncertain. The CDR3 length is 14 residues. Germline V gene lookup returns CDR1 SGHRS and CDR2 YFSETQ. V shed 3 bases and J shed 2 bases, with 11 bases lying between them. In nucleotides, the CDR3 is TGCGCCAGCAGCTCCCTGGGAGGAAACACTGAAGCTTTCTTT. Translated, it gives CASSSLGGNTEAFF. Looking up the rest from reference TRBV5-1 and TRBJ1-1 gives the full variable domain: KAGVTQTPRYLIKTRGQQVTLSCSPISGHRSVSWYQQTPGQGLQFLFEYFSETQRNKGNFPGRFSGRQFSNSRSEMNVSTLELGDSALYLCASSSLGGNTEAFFGQGTRLTVV.

The CDR3 coding sequence is TGTGCCAGCAGTTTATCGATTAAGAAAAAACTAACCAACTCCTACAATGAGCAGTTCTTC. It encodes CASSLSIKKKLTNSYNEQFF. The chain combines TRBV27 with TRBJ2-1; D remains ambiguous. V gave up 0 bases and J gave up 0 bases, with 21 bases separating them. Germline loops: CDR1 MNHEY, CDR2 SMNVEV (reference sequence). The CDR3 contains 20 residues.

The chain recombines TRBV14 with TRBJ1-2, with unresolved D. The CDR3 covers 14 residues. The ends were cut back, 0 bases at V and 8 bases at J, with 13 bases in the middle. Germline loops: CDR1 SGHDN, CDR2 FVKESK. This CDR3 is CASSQDIFGSGYTF. CDR3 DNA: TGTGCCAGCAGCCAAGATATATTTGGGAGCGGCTACACCTTC.

V and J are TRBV6-4 and TRBJ1-1; a weak D match, TRBD1 (6 bases). The CDR3 has 17 residues. CDR1 is MRHNA, CDR2 SNTAGT, per germline. The V gene lost 3 bases and the J gene lost 4 bases, with 21 bases spanning the gap. Here the CDR3 reads CASSDPRDTEQSTEAFF. CDR3 DNA sequence: TGTGCCAGCAGTGATCCCCGGGACACCGAGCAGAGCACTGAAGCTTTCTTT.

The chain carries TRBV5-4 and TRBJ2-1; TRBD1 agrees at 10 bases. The CDR3 covers 15 residues. The trim removed 4 bases at V and 5 bases at J, leaving 6 bases unmatched. Germline assignment: CDR1 SGHNT and CDR2 YYREEE (reference sequence). CDR3 loop: CASSLRQGANNEQFF. The CDR3 nucleotides are TGTGCCAGCAGCCTACGACAGGGGGCTAACAATGAGCAGTTCTTC.

The chain employs TRBV5-1 and TRBJ2-3, with 7 nucleotides matching TRBD2. Germline CDR1 SGHRS, CDR2 YFSETQ. V trimming: 5 bases; J trimming: 0 bases; junction bases outside the gene matches: 0. This CDR3 is 13 amino acids long. CDR3 sequence: CASRGGSTDTQYF. CDR3 sequence (DNA): TGCGCCAGCAGGGGAGGGAGCACAGATACGCAGTATTTT.

The chain uses TRBV7-6 and TRBJ1-2; D ambiguous. This CDR3 has 13 residues. Germline V gives CDR1 SGHVS, CDR2 FNYEAQ. V was clipped by 1 base and J by 3 bases, with 6 bases between them. CDR3 in DNA: TGTGCCAGCAGCTTAGGTGCAGACTATGGCTACACCTTC. Residues: CASSLGADYGYTF.

The chain's CDR3 is CASSFRQANQPQHF. CDR3 DNA: TGTGCCAGCTCCTTCAGACAGGCCAATCAGCCCCAGCATTTT. The chain recombines TRBV18 with TRBJ1-5, with D perhaps matching TRBD1 (6 bases). CDR1 is KGHSH and CDR2 is LQKENI in the germline V gene. Trimming took 6 bases from V and 3 from J, leaving 12 bases between them. The CDR3 is made up of 14 amino acids.

The V gene is TRBV6-1, the J gene TRBJ2-2, with a weak D call TRBD1 (6 bases). In germline, CDR1 is MNHNS, CDR2 SASEGT. The CDR3 runs to 15 residues. The V gene lost 6 bases and the J gene lost 4 bases, with 15 bases spanning the gap. CDR3 loop: CASRDTGSSTGELFF. The CDR3 DNA reads as TGTGCCAGCAGGGATACAGGGTCCAGCACCGGGGAGCTGTTTTTT.

The CDR3 nucleotides are TGTGCCAGCAGCTCTAGCGATTTACAGACAGATACGCAGTATTTT. It yields the protein CASSSSDLQTDTQYF. The chain combines TRBV11-2 with TRBJ2-3; perhaps TRBD2 as D (6 bases). CDR1 and CDR2 (germline): SGHAT, FQNNGV. Trimming left V 4 bases short and J 3 bases short, with 14 bases between. This CDR3 spans 15 amino acids.

This chain uses TRBV11-3 with TRBJ2-3, with D maybe TRBD2 (5 bases). CDR3 length equals 17 residues. V lost 1 base and J lost 4, with 18 bases in between. Germline loops: CDR1 SGHNT, CDR2 YENEEA. The CDR3 nucleotides read TGTGCCAGCAGCTTAGGTTTGGCGGGCCCGGCCCCAGATACGCAGTATTTT. Residues: CASSLGLAGPAPDTQYF. Complete variable domain (other parts from reference TRBV11-3 and TRBJ2-3): EAGVVQSPRYKIIEKKQPVAFWCNPISGHNTLYWYLQNLGQGPELLIRYENEEAVDDSQLPKDRFSAERLKGVDSTLKIQPAELGDSAVYLCASSLGLAGPAPDTQYFGPGTRLTVL.

This clone has only one observation. The CDR3 DNA reads as TGTGCCAGCAGTGAAGGGGCCGCCCCAGATACGCAGTATTTT. Translating it yields CASSEGAAPDTQYF. This chain links TRBV6-1 with TRBJ2-3; D is unresolved. V gave up 1 base and J gave up 4 bases, with 9 bases separating them. Germline-derived CDR1 and CDR2 are MNHNS and SASEGT. The CDR3 runs 14 residues.

The chain uses TRBV4-1 and TRBJ2-7; D is unclear. Trimming took off 2 bases at V and 0 bases at J, with 8 bases between the two ends. Germline V gene lookup returns CDR1 MGHRA and CDR2 YSYEKL. The CDR3 has 14 amino acids. The CDR3 region is CASSQPRNSYEQYF. The CDR3 DNA is TGCGCCAGCAGCCAACCTAGAAACTCCTACGAGCAGTACTTC.

This clone was found once. The chain employs TRBV7-2 and TRBJ1-3; 10 nucleotides agree with TRBD1. CDR3 length: 16 amino acids. The junction had 7 bases not matched to a gene; V was cut back by 5 bases and J by 3 bases. Germline V gene data show CDR1 as SGHTA and CDR2 as FQGNSA. The CDR3 DNA reads TGTGCCAGCAGCGTAACCGGGACAGGGGTTGGAAACACCATATATTTT. Its protein product is CASSVTGTGVGNTIYF.

The rearrangement uses TRBV18 and TRBJ1-2; D is possibly TRBD1 (6 bases). Germline V gene data show CDR1 as KGHSH and CDR2 as LQKENI. The CDR3 is 13 amino acids. The V and J ends lost 6 bases and 0 bases respectively, with 8 bases between them. The CDR3 spells CASSDSTNYGYTF. DNA of the CDR3: TGTGCCAGCTCGGACAGTACTAACTATGGCTACACCTTC.

The genes are TRBV5-1 and TRBJ2-3; D is possibly TRBD1 (5 bases). V shed 4 bases and J shed 6 bases, with 15 bases lying between them. CDR3 length equals 14 residues. Germline loops: CDR1 SGHRS, CDR2 YFSETQ. CDR3: CASSQGTTGDTQYF. For the CDR3, the DNA is TGCGCCAGCAGCCAGGGCACTACTGGGGATACGCAGTATTTT.

V is TRBV9 and J is TRBJ2-1, with D possibly being TRBD2 (5 bases). The germline V gene encodes CDR1 SGDLS and CDR2 YYNGEE. CDR3 size: 15 residues. The V end was cut by 3 bases, the J end by 2 bases, with 12 bases between. CDR3 bases: TGTGCCAGCAGCGCCGCCGGGGAGACCTACAATGAGCAGTTCTTC. Residues: CASSAAGETYNEQFF.

The gene calls are TRBV6-1 and TRBJ1-1; no definite D call. There are 14 residues in the CDR3. CDR1 is MNHNS and CDR2 is SASEGT in the germline V gene. V was shortened by 2 bases and J by 1 base, with 8 bases between the two germline ends. The CDR3 DNA follows: TGTGCCAGCAGTGAAACTTACGGGAACACTGAAGCTTTCTTT. Amino acids: CASSETYGNTEAFF.

The chain combines TRBV2 with TRBJ1-6; TRBD1 matches 7 bases. The ends lost 10 bases at V and 9 bases at J; junction bases unmatched: 12. CDR1 is SNHLY, CDR2 FYNNEI, per germline. This CDR3 spans 14 amino acids. The DNA for the CDR3 is TGTGCCACTGGTCCGGACAGGTACGCTTCACCCCTCCACTTT. Its protein is CATGPDRYASPLHF. The variable domain in full, completed from reference TRBV2 and TRBJ1-6, reads EPEVTQTPSHQVTQMGQEVILRCVPISNHLYFYWYRQILGQKVEFLVSFYNNEISEKSEIFDDQFSVERPDGSNFTLKIRSTKLEDSAMYFCATGPDRYASPLHFGNGTRLTVT.